Shown below are 9 T cell receptor beta chains from a single sample sequenced in a study of CD8 T cells in ankylosing spondylitis. TCRdb re-analysed the 5' RACE reads in MiXCR, keeping a single row per CDR3 protein. The sample has 50,000 to 60,000 distinct CDR3 sequences, 6.5% to 9% seen once. The sample taken for sequencing was blood, either unsorted or a sorted T cell fraction (not recorded which). The receptors come from a female donor with ankylosing spondylitis or in good health (not recorded which).

This clonotype was seen many times. The rearrangement joins TRBV20-1 to TRBJ1-2; 9 nucleotides line up with TRBD1. CDR3 length equals 13 residues. Germline V gene lookup returns CDR1 DFQATT and CDR2 SNEGSKA (reference sequence). The junction had 11 bases not matched to a gene; V was cut back by 8 bases and J by 7 bases. The CDR3 spells CSSPGQGKRGYTF. The CDR3 DNA reads as TGCAGTTCTCCGGGACAGGGAAAACGTGGCTACACCTTC.

Turning to this clonotype: This may be a read error, as it is one base from a much larger clone. V is TRBV28 and J is TRBJ2-2; D is ambiguous. The CDR3 consists of 13 residues. Trimming stripped 4 bases from V and 6 bases from J, with 9 bases between. Germline assignment: CDR1 MDHEN and CDR2 SYDVKM. This CDR3 reads CASSWAAPGELFF. The CDR3 nucleotides read TGTGCCAGCAGTTGGGCAGCCCCCGGGGAGCTGTTTTTT.

This clonotype showed up many times. The genes are TRBV18 and TRBJ1-1, with D tentatively TRBD1 (5 bases). Germline V gives CDR1 KGHSH, CDR2 LQKENI. V dropped 2 bases and J dropped 3 bases, with 19 bases sitting between them. The CDR3 is 17 residues long. The CDR3 sequence is CASSPLAGSGSDTEAFF. Here the CDR3 DNA reads TGTGCCAGCTCACCATTGGCAGGTTCAGGGTCGGACACTGAAGCTTTCTTT.

This clonotype was detected ten times or more. The rearrangement uses TRBV12-3 or TRBV12-4 and TRBJ1-2; maybe TRBD1 (6 bases). V lost 4 bases and J 4 bases, leaving 13 bases between the germline ends. The CDR3 has 14 amino acids. The chain's CDR3 is CASSSWGAGYGYTF. Written as DNA, the CDR3 is TGTGCCAGCAGTTCTTGGGGGGCCGGCTATGGCTACACCTTC.

This clonotype was detected many times. The chain uses TRBV11-2 and TRBJ1-2; tentatively, D is TRBD1 (6 bases). The germline V gene has CDR1 SGHAT and CDR2 FQNNGV. Trimming cost V 10 bases and J 5 bases, with 20 bases left between them. The CDR3 is made up of 14 amino acids. Here the CDR3 reads CATTREGGIYGYTF. For the CDR3, the DNA is TGTGCCACCACCAGGGAAGGGGGGATATATGGCTACACCTTC.

This clonotype was recorded at least ten times. This chain joins TRBV29-1 and TRBJ2-3, with D uncertain. Germline V gene data show CDR1 as SQVTM and CDR2 as ANQGSEA. The V end was cut by 4 bases, the J end by 1 base, with 9 bases between. The CDR3 is 13 amino acids. The CDR3 loop is CSVGAGGTDTQYF. CDR3 coding DNA: TGCAGCGTTGGGGCAGGAGGCACAGATACGCAGTATTTT.

At least ten counts were recorded for this clonotype. V gene TRBV7-9 combines with J gene TRBJ1-1; no clear D. Germline CDR1 and CDR2: SEHNR and FQNEAQ (reference sequence). The CDR3 has 16 residues. Trimming shortened V by 5 bases and J by 11 bases, and 27 bases separated the two germline ends. CDR3 sequence: CASSLLGSGVSVRAFF. The CDR3 nucleotides read TGTGCCAGCAGCCTCCTCGGCTCTGGTGTTTCGGTTCGCGCTTTCTTT.

This clonotype was counted at least ten times. This chain uses TRBV29-1 with TRBJ2-5; weak D call: TRBD1 (5 bases). The CDR3 is 14 amino acids. Looked up from germline, CDR1 is SQVTM and CDR2 is ANQGSEA. The V end lost 7 bases, the J end lost 3 bases, and 18 bases lay between the germline ends. The CDR3 DNA reads TGCAGCGGAAAACAGGAGCCTACCAAAGAGACCCAGTACTTC. Translating it yields CSGKQEPTKETQYF.

This clonotype was counted many times. The genes are TRBV20-1 and TRBJ2-3; possibly TRBD2 for D (6 bases). Germline V CDR1 and CDR2: DFQATT, SNEGSKA (reference sequence). The V end was cut by 1 base, the J end by 2 bases, with 10 bases between. The CDR3 is 14 amino acids. The CDR3 nucleotides are TGCAGTGCTAGAGGGTGGAGGGTCACAGATACGCAGTATTTT. It encodes CSARGWRVTDTQYF.